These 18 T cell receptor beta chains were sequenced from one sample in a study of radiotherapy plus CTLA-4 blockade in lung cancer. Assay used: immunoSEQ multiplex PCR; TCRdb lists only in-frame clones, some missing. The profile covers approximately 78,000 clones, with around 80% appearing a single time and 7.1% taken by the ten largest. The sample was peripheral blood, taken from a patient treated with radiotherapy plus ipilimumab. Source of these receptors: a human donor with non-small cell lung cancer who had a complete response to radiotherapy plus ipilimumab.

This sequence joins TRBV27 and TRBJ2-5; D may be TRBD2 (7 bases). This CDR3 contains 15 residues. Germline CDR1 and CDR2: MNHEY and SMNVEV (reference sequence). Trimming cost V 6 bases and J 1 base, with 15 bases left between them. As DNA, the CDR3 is TGTGCCAGCAGATCTTGGGGGGGCTCCCAAGAGACCCAGTACTTC. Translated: CASRSWGGSQETQYF.

The CDR3 DNA reads as TGTGCCAGCTCCAGGACAGGCCGCCCAGCCACCGGGGAGCTGTTTTTT. Its translation is CASSRTGRPATGELFF. This rearrangement joins TRBV18 to TRBJ2-2, with 7 nucleotides matching TRBD1. The length of the CDR3 is 16 residues. After removal of 6 bases from V and 4 bases from J, the junction contained 11 bases not matched to a gene. The V gene's germline CDR1 is KGHSH and CDR2 LQKENI.

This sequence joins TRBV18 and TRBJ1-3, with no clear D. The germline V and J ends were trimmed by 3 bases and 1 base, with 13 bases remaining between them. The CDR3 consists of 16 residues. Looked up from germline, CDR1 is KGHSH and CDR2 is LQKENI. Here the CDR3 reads CASSPDTRGSGNTIYF. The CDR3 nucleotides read TGTGCCAGCTCACCCGACACACGCGGGTCTGGAAACACCATATATTTT. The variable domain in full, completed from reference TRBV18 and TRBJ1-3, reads NAGVMQNPRHLVRRRGQEARLRCSPMKGHSHVYWYRQLPEEGLKFMVYLQKENIIDESGMPKERFSAEFPKEGPSILRIQQVVRGDSAAYFCASSPDTRGSGNTIYFGEGSWLTVV.

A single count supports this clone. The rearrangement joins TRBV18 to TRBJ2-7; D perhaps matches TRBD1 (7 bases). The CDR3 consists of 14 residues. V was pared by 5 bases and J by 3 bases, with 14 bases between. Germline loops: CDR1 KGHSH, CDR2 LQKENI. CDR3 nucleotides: TGTGCCAGCTCAACTGACCAGGGGGGCTACGAGCAGTACTTC. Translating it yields CASSTDQGGYEQYF. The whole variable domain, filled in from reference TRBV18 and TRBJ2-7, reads NAGVMQNPRHLVRRRGQEARLRCSPMKGHSHVYWYRQLPEEGLKFMVYLQKENIIDESGMPKERFSAEFPKEGPSILRIQQVVRGDSAAYFCASSTDQGGYEQYFGPGTRLTVT.

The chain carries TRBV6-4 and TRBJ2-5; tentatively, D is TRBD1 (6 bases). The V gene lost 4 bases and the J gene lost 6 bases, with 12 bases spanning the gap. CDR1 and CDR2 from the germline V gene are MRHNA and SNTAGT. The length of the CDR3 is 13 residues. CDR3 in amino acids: CASSVSRGQTQYF. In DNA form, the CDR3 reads TGTGCCAGCAGTGTTTCCAGGGGTCAGACCCAGTACTTC.

CDR3: CASSLRGSGNNEQFF. The CDR3, as DNA: TGTGCCAGCAGCTTACGCGGGAGTGGAAACAATGAGCAGTTCTTC. This chain links TRBV11-3 with TRBJ2-1; 7 bases are a match to TRBD2. The CDR3 sequence is 15 residues long. Trimming at V came to 2 bases and at J to 5 bases, leaving 6 bases not matched to a gene. Germline V gene data show CDR1 as SGHNT and CDR2 as YENEEA.

Here the CDR3 DNA reads TGTGCCAGTAGTTTTGATATAAACCGTAGACAGGGGGCGGACGAGCAGTACTTC. Protein: CASSFDINRRQGADEQYF. The chain uses TRBV19 and TRBJ2-7, with TRBD1 identical over 10 bases. CDR3 length: 18 amino acids. CDR1 is LNHDA, CDR2 SQIVND, per germline (reference sequence). V lost 5 bases and J lost 5; bases outside the gene matches: 18. The full variable domain, with the rest looked up from reference TRBV19 and TRBJ2-7, is DGGITQSPKYLFRKEGQNVTLSCEQNLNHDAMYWYRQDPGQGLRLIYYSQIVNDFQKGDIAEGYSVSREKKESFPLTVTSAQKNPTAFYLCASSFDINRRQGADEQYFGPGTRLTVT.

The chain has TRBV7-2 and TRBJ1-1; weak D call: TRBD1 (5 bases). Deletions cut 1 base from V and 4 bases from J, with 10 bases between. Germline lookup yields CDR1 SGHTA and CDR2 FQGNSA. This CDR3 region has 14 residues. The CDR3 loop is CASSLEGGGTEAFF. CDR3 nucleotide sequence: TGTGCCAGCAGCTTAGAGGGCGGGGGCACTGAAGCTTTCTTT. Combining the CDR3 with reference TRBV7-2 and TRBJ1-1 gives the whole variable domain GAGVSQSPSNKVTEKGKDVELRCDPISGHTALYWYRQSLGQGLEFLIYFQGNSAPDKSGLPSDRFSAERTGGSVSTLTIQRTQQEDSAVYLCASSLEGGGTEAFFGQGTRLTVV.

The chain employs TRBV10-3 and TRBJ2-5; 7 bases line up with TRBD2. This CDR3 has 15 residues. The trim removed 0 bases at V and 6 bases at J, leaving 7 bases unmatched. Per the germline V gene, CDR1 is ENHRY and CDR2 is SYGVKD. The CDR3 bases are TGTGCCATCAGTGAGTCAGGGAGGGGCGGAAAGACCCAGTACTTC. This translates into CAISESGRGGKTQYF.

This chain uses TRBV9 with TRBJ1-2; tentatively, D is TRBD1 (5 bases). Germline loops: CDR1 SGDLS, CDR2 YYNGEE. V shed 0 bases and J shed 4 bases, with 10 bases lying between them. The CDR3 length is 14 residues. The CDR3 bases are TGTGCCAGCAGCGTAGAAGGGGCCGGCTATGGCTACACCTTC. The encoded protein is CASSVEGAGYGYTF. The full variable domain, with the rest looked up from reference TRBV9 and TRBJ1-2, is DSGVTQTPKHLITATGQRVTLRCSPRSGDLSVYWYQQSLDQGLQFLIQYYNGEERAKGNILERFSAQQFPDLHSELNLSSLELGDSALYFCASSVEGAGYGYTFGSGTRLTVV.

CDR3 bases: TGTGCCAGCATTGAGGGGATTAATGAAAAACTGTTTTTT. Translation: CASIEGINEKLFF. V usage is TRBV6-1 and J usage is TRBJ1-4; D is perhaps TRBD1 (5 bases). Deletions cut 7 bases from V and 4 bases from J, with 10 bases between. Germline V gene sequence: CDR1 MNHNS, CDR2 SASEGT. CDR3 length: 13 residues.

CDR3 sequence reads: CASSQEPLQGASTGELFF. The CDR3 bases are TGCGCCAGCAGCCAAGAGCCTCTACAGGGGGCAAGTACCGGGGAGCTGTTTTTT. The V call is TRBV4-1, the J call TRBJ2-2; 9 bases line up with TRBD1. The CDR3 loop spans 18 amino acids. Germline CDR1 MGHRA, CDR2 YSYEKL. J lost 5 bases, V lost 0 bases, and 10 bases had no gene match.

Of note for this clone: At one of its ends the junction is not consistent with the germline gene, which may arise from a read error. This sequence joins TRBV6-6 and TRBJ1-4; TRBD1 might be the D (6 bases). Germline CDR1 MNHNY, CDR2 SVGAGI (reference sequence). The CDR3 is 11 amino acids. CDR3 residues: CASSERGQGTF. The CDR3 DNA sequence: TGTGCCAGCAGTGAACGGGGGCAGGGAACATTT.

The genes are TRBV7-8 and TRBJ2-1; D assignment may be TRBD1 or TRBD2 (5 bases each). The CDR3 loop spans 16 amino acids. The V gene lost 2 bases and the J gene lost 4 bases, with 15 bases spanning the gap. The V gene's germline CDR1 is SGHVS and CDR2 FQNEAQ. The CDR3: CASSLWGPIEYNEQFF. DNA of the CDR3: TGTGCCAGCAGCTTATGGGGACCAATTGAATACAATGAGCAGTTCTTC.

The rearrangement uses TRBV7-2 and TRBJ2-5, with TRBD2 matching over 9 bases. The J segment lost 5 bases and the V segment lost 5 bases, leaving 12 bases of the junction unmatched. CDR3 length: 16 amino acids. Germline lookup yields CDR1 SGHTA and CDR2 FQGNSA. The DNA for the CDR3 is TGTGCCAGCAGCCCGGGGAGAGTAGCGGGAGTCGAGACCCAGTACTTC. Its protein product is CASSPGRVAGVETQYF.

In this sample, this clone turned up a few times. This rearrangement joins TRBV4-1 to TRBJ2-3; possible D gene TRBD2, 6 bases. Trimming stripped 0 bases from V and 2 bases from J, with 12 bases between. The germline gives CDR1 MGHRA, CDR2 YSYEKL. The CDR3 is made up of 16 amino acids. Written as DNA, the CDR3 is TGCGCCAGCAGCCAAGAAGGTGGGAGGACCACAGATACGCAGTATTTT. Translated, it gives CASSQEGGRTTDTQYF.

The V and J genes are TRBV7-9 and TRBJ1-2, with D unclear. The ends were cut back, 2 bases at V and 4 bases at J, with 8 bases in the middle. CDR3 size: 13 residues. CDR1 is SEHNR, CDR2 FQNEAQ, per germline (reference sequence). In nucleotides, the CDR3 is TGTGCCAGCAGCTTAAGGCAGAGCTATGGCTACACCTTC. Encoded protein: CASSLRQSYGYTF.

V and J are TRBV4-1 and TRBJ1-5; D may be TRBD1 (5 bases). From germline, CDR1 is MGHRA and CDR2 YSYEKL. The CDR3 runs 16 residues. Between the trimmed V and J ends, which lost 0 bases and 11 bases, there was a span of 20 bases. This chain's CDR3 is CASSQDWGTFFSSQHF. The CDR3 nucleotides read TGCGCCAGCAGCCAAGACTGGGGGACTTTTTTTTCTTCCCAGCATTTT.